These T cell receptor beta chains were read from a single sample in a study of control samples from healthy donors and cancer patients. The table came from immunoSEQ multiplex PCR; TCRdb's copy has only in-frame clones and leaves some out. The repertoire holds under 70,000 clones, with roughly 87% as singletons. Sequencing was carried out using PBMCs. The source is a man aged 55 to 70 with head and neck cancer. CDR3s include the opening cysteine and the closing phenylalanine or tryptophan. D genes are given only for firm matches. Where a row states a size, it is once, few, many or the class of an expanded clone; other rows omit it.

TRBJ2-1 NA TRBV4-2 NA CASSQEAQNYNEQFF TGTGCCAGCAGCCAAGAGGCACAGAATTACAATGAGCAGTTCTTC
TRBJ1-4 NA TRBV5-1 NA CASSLIGTNEKLFF TGCGCCAGCAGCTTGATAGGGACTAATGAAAAACTGTTTTTT
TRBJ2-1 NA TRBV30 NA CAWRLKSSYNEQFF TGTGCCTGGAGGCTAAAGAGCTCCTACAATGAGCAGTTCTTC
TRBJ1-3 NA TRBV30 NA CAWSVLGFGGNTIYF TGTGCCTGGAGTGTACTGGGTTTCGGTGGAAACACCATATATTTT
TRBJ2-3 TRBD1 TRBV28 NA CASSTEIKGASSTDTQYF TGTGCCAGCAGCACAGAAATCAAGGGGGCATCTAGCACAGATACGCAGTATTTT
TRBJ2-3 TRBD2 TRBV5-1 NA CASTGNPRLAGSTDTQYF TGCGCCAGCACTGGTAACCCTCGGCTAGCGGGGTCCACAGATACGCAGTATTTT
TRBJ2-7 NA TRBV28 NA CASSSSTLLGYEQYF TGTGCCAGCAGTTCCTCTACTCTCCTGGGCTACGAGCAGTACTTC
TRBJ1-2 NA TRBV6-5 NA CASGGDSQVGGYTF TGTGCCAGCGGGGGCGACAGCCAAGTTGGGGGCTACACCTTC
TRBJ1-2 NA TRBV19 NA CASSDGSYGYTF TGTGCCAGTAGTGACGGATCCTATGGCTACACCTTC
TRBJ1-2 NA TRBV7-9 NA CASSLAYTDRNYGYTF TGTGCCAGCAGCTTAGCGTACACAGATAGAAACTATGGCTACACCTTC
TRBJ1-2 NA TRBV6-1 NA CASSESAGRGYGYTF TGTGCCAGCAGTGAAAGCGCAGGGAGGGGCTATGGCTACACCTTC
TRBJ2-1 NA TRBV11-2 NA CASSLAGQIQFF TGTGCCAGCAGCTTAGCGGGTCAGATACAGTTCTTC
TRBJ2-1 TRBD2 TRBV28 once CASSFDMESGGQFF TGTGCCAGCAGTTTCGATATGGAGAGCGGGGGGCAGTTCTTC
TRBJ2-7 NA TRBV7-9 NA CASSQLEDLLPQQYF TGTGCCAGCAGCCAGCTGGAGGACCTTCTACCGCAGCAGTACTTC
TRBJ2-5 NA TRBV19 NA CASGGALQETQYF TGTGCCAGTGGGGGGGCTTTACAAGAGACCCAGTACTTC
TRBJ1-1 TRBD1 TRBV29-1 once CSVEYPGQGATEAFF TGCAGCGTTGAATACCCGGGACAGGGGGCCACTGAAGCTTTCTTT
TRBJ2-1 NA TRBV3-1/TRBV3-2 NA CASSQGWDNEQFF TGTGCCAGCAGCCAAGGGTGGGACAATGAGCAGTTCTTC
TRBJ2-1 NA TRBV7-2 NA CASSLYFDPYNEQFF TGTGCCAGCAGCTTATATTTCGACCCTTACAATGAGCAGTTCTTC
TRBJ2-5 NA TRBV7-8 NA CASSLEVGSGETQYF TGTGCCAGCAGCTTAGAGGTCGGGAGCGGGGAGACCCAGTACTTC
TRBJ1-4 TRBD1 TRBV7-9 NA CASMKDRGHFNEKLFF TGTGCCAGCATGAAGGACAGGGGGCACTTTAATGAAAAACTGTTTTTT
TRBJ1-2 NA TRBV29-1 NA CSVGGAAYGYTF TGCAGCGTTGGGGGGGCTGCCTATGGCTACACCTTC
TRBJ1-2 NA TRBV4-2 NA CASSQDPDYGYTF TGTGCCAGCAGCCAAGATCCAGACTATGGCTACACCTTC
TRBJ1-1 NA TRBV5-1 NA CASSLGGWRTEAFF TGCGCCAGCAGCCTAGGGGGGTGGCGCACTGAAGCTTTCTTT
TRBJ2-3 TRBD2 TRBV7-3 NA CASSRTSSFTDTQYF TGTGCCAGCAGCCGGACTAGCTCTTTCACAGATACGCAGTATTTT
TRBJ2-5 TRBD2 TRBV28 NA CASSLALLGGRSQETQYF TGTGCCAGCAGCTTGGCCCTCCTTGGCGGGAGATCTCAAGAGACCCAGTACTTC
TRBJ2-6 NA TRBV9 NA CASSLWGSGANVLTF TGTGCCAGCAGCCTGTGGGGTTCAGGGGCCAACGTCCTGACTTTC
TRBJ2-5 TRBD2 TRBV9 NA CASSVGLAEETQYF TGTGCCAGCAGCGTAGGACTAGCGGAAGAGACCCAGTACTTC
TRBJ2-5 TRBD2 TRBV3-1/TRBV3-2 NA CASSQDPSGGLETQYF TGTGCCAGCAGCCAAGATCCTAGCGGGGGCCTTGAGACCCAGTACTTC
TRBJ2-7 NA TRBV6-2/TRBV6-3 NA CASSYSDYAGGEQYF TGTGCCAGCAGTTACTCGGACTATGCGGGTGGCGAGCAGTACTTC
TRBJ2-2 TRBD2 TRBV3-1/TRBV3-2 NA CASRLGTSSGELFF TGTGCCAGCAGATTAGGGACTAGCTCCGGGGAGCTGTTTTTT
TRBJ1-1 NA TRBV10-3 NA CAIRSNTEAFF TGTGCCATCAGATCGAACACTGAAGCTTTCTTT
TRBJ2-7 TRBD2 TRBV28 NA CASSLYLDSGNAYEQYF TGTGCCAGCAGTTTATACCTGGATAGCGGGAACGCCTACGAGCAGTACTTC
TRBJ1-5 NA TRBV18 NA CASSPRGSYSNQPQHF TGTGCCAGCTCACCACGGGGCAGCTATAGCAATCAGCCCCAGCATTTT
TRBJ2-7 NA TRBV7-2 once CASSFDGTVYEQYF TGTGCCAGCAGCTTCGACGGGACGGTTTACGAGCAGTACTTC
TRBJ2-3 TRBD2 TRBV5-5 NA CASSALGGTTDTQYF TGTGCCAGCAGCGCGCTCGGGGGGACCACAGATACGCAGTATTTT
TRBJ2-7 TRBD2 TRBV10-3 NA CAISESSGGRYEQYF TGTGCCATCAGTGAGTCTTCGGGAGGGAGATACGAGCAGTACTTC
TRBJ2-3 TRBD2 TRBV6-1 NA CASSEGTSGSGGDTQYF TGTGCCAGCAGTGAGGGGACTAGCGGGAGTGGTGGAGATACGCAGTATTTT
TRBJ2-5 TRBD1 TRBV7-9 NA CASSLTSTGRAETQYF TGTGCCAGCAGCTTAACCTCGACAGGGCGAGCAGAGACCCAGTACTTC
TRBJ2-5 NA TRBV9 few CASSAGFAGTQYF TGTGCCAGCAGCGCCGGGTTTGCGGGGACCCAGTACTTC
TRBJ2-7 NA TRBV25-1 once CASSVAGGGSYEQYF TGTGCCAGCAGTGTTGCCGGGGGCGGCTCCTACGAGCAGTACTTC
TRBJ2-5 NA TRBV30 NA CAFTPGLQETQYF TGTGCCTTCACACCGGGGCTCCAAGAGACCCAGTACTTC
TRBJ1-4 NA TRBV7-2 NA CASSPNPTGMNEKLFF TGTGCCAGCAGCCCCAACCCCACAGGGATGAATGAAAAACTGTTTTTT
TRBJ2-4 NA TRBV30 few CAWSPLILAKNIQYF TGTGCCTGGAGTCCCCTAATACTAGCCAAAAACATTCAGTACTTC